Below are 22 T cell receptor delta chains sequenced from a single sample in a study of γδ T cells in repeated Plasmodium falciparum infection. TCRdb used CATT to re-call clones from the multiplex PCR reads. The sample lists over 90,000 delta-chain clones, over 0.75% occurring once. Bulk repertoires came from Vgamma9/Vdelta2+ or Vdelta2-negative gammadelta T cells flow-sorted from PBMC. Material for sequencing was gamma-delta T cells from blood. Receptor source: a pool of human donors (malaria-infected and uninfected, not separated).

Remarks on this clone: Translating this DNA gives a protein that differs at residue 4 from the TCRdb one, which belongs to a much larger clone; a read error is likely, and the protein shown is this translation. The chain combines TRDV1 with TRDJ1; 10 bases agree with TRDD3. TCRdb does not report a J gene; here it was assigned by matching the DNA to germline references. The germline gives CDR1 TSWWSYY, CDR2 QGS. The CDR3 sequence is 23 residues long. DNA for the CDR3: TGTGCTCTTGAGGAAGTTCTGGCTCCCCTTGGGGGATACCCTGGGCCCTACACCGATAAACTCATCTTT. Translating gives CALEEVLAPLGGYPGPYTDKLIF.

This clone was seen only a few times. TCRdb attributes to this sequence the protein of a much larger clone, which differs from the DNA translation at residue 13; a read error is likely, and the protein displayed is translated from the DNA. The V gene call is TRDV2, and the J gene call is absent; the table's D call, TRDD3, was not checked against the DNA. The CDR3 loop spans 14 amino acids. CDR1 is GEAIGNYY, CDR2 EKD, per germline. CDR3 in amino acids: CACDSLGEYTKLTF. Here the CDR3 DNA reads TGTGCCTGTGACTCTCTGGGGGAATACACCAAACTCACCTTT.

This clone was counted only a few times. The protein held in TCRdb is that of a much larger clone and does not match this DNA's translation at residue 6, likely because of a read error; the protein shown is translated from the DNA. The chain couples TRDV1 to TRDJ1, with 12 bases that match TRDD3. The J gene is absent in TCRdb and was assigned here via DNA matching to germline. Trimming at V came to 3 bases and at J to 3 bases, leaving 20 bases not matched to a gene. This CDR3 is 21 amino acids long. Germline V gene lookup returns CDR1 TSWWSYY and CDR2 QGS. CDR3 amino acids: CALGDQPSRHWGIPMADKLIF. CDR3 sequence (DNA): TGTGCTCTTGGGGACCAGCCTTCTCGCCACTGGGGGATACCCATGGCCGATAAACTCATCTTT.

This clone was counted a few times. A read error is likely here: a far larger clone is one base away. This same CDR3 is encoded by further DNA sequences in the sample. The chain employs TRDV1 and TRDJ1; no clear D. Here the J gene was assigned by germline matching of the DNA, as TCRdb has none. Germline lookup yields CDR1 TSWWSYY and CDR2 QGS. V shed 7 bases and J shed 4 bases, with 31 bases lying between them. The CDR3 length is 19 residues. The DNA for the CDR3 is TGTGCTCTTGCCCTCCCACCCTTGTACGGGACTGAGCGTATCGATAAACTCATCTTT. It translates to CALALPPLYGTERIDKLIF.

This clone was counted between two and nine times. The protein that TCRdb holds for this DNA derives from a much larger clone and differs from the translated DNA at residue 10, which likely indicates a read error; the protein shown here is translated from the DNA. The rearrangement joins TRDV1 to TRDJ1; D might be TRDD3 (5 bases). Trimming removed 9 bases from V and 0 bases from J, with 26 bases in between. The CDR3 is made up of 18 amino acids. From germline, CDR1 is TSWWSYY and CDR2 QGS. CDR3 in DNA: TGTGCTCTGACACAAGAGGGAAGACTGGAGCCGTACACCGATAAACTCATCTTT. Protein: CALTQEGRLEPYTDKLIF.

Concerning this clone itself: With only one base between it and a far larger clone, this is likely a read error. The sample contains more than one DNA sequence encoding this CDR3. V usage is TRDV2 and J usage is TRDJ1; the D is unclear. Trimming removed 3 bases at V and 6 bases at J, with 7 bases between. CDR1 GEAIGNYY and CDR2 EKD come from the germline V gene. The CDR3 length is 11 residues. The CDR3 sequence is CACDRVNKLIF. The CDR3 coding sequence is TGTGCCTGTGACCGAGTCAATAAACTCATCTTT.

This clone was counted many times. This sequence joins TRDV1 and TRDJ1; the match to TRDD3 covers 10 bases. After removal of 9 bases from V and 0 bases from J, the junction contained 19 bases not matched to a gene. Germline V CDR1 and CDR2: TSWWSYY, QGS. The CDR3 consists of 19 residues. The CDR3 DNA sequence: TGTGCTCTGGTATCTACTCGTACTGGGGGATGGGGGTACACCGATAAACTCATCTTT. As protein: CALVSTRTGGWGYTDKLIF.

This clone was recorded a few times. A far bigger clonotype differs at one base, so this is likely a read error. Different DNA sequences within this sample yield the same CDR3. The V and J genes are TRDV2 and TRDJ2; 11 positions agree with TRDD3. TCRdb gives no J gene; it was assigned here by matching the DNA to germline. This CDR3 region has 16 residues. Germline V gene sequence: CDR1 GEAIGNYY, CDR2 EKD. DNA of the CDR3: TGTGCATGTGACGTACTGGGGGATACTTTGACAGCACAACTCTTCTTT. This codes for CACDVLGDTLTAQLFF.

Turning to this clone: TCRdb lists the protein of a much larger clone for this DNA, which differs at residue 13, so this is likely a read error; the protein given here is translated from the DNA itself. The CDR3: CACDRVGPLGKNADKLIF. In nucleotides, the CDR3 is TGTGCCTGTGACCGAGTAGGCCCTCTGGGGAAAAACGCCGATAAACTCATCTTT. V and J are TRDV2 and TRDJ1; D is perhaps TRDD3 (6 bases). The J gene is absent in TCRdb and was assigned here via DNA matching to germline. This CDR3 region has 18 residues. CDR1 and CDR2 from the germline V gene are GEAIGNYY and EKD. V was trimmed by 3 bases and J by 3 bases, leaving 25 bases between them.

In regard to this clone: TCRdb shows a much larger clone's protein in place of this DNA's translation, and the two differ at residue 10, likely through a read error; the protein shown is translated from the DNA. CDR3 DNA: TGTGCCTGTGACACCTCTGCGGGGAACGCCGATAAACTCATCTTT. It translates to CACDTSAGNADKLIF. The gene calls are TRDV2 and TRDJ1, with D maybe TRDD3 (5 bases). Assignment of the J gene here rests on matching the DNA to germline, because TCRdb gives none. The V end lost 0 bases, the J end lost 3 bases, and 13 bases lay between the germline ends. The CDR3 totals 15 residues. Germline V gene sequence: CDR1 GEAIGNYY, CDR2 EKD.

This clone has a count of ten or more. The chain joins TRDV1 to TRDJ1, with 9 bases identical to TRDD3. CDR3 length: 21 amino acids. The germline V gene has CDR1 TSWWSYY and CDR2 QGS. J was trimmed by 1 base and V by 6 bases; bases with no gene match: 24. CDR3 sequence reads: CALGVSRRYWGTKNSTDKLIF. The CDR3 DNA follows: TGTGCTCTTGGAGTGTCAAGGCGGTACTGGGGGACTAAAAATTCCACCGATAAACTCATCTTT.

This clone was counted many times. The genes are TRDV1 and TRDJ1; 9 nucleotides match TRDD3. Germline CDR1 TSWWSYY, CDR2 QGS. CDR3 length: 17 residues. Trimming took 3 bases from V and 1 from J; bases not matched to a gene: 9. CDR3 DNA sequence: TGTGCTCTTGGGGAGACATACTGGGGGACGGCCACCGATAAACTCATCTTT. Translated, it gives CALGETYWGTATDKLIF.

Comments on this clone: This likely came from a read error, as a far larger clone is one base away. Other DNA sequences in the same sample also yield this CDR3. CDR3 loop: CALGGPSYTKKDMKGIPDKLIF. In DNA form, the CDR3 reads TGTGCTCTTGGGGGTCCTTCGTATACAAAAAAGGACATGAAGGGGATACCCGATAAACTCATCTTT. The rearrangement uses TRDV1 and TRDJ1; 8 nucleotides line up with TRDD3. CDR1 and CDR2 from the germline V gene are TSWWSYY and QGS. The CDR3 is 22 amino acids. V shed 4 bases, J shed 3 bases, and the junction held 28 bases outside the gene matches.

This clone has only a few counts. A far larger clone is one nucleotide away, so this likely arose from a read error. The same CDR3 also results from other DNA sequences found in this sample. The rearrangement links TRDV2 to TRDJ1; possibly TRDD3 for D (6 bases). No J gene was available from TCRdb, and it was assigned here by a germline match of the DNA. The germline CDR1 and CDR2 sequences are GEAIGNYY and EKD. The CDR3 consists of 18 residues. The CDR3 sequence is CACDTVGGTHLYTDKLIF. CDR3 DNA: TGTGCCTGTGACACCGTGGGGGGAACTCACCTGTACACCGACAAACTCATCTTT.

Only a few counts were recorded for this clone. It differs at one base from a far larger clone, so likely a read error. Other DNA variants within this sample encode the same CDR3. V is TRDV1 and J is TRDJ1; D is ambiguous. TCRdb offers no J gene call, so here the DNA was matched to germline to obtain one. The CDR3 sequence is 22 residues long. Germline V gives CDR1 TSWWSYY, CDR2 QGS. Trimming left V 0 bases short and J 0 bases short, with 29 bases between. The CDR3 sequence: CALGELDLPRTLGSLYTDKLIF. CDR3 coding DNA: TGTGCTCTTGGGGAACTAGATCTCCCTCGCACCTTAGGATCCTTGTACACCGATAAACTCATCTTT.

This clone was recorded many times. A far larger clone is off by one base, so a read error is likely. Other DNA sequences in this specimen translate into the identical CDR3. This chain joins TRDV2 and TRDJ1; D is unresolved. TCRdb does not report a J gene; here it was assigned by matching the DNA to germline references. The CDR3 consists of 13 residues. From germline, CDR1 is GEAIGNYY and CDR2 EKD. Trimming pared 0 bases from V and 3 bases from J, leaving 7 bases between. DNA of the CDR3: TGTGCCTGTGACACCGGGCGACCCGATAAACTCATCTTT. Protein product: CACDTGRPDKLIF.

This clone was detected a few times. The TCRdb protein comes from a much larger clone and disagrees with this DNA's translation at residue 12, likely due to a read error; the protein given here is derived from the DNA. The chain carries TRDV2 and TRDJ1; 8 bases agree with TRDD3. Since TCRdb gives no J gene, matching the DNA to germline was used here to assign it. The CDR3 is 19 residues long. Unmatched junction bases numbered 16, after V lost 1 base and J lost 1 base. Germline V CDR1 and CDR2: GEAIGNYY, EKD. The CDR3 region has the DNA TGTGCCTGTGACACTCCTTGGACTGGGGGCCCCTACCCCACCGATAAACTCATCTTT. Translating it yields CACDTPWTGGPYPTDKLIF.

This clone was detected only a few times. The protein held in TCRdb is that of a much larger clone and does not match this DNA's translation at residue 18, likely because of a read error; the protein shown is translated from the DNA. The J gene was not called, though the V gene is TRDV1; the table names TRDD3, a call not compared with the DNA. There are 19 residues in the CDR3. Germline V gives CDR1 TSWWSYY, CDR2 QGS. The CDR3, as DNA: TGTGCTCTTGGGGGACGTATAAACCGCTCGTGTAGGGACACCGATAAACTCACCTTT. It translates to CALGGRINRSCRDTDKLTF.

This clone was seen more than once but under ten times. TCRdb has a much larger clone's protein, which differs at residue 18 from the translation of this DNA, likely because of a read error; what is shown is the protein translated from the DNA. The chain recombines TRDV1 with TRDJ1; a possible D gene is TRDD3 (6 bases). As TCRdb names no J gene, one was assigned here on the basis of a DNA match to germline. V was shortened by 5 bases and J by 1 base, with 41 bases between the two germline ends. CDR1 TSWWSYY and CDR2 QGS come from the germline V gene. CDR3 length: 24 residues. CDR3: CALGTLRRGAIPVSVLGGTDKLIF. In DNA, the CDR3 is TGTGCTCTTGGGACCCTCCGGAGGGGGGCAATTCCTGTTTCTGTACTGGGTGGCACCGATAAACTCATCTTT.

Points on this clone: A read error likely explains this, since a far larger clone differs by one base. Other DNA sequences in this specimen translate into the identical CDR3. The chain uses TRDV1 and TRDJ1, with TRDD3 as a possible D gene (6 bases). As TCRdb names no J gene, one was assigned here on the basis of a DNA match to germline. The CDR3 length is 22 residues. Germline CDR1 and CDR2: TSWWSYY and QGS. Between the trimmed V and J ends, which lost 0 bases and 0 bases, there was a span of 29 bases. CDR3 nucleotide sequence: TGTGCTCTTGGGGAACTAAGCTACAACGTCTTACTAGGGGATGCTTACACCGATAAACTCATCTTT. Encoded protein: CALGELSYNVLLGDAYTDKLIF.

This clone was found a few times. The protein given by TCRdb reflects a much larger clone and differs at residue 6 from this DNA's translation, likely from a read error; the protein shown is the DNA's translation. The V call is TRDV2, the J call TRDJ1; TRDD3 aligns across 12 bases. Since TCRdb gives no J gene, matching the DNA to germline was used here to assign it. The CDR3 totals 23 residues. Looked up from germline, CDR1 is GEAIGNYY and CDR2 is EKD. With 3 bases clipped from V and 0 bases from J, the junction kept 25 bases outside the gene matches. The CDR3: CACDPCLSYDVLGDTPYTDKLIF. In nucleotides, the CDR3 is TGTGCCTGTGACCCTTGCCTCTCCTACGACGTACTGGGGGATACCCCGTACACCGATAAACTCATCTTT.

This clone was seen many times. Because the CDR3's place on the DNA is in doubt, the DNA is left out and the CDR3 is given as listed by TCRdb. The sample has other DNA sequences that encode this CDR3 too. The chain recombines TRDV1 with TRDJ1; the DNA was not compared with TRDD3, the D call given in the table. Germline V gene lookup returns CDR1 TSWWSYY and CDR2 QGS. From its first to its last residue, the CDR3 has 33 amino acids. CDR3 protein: CALGDGDFLSAILPQTHLWKRNRTPPYFPRLIF.